This passage covers 9 T cell receptor beta chains from one sample sequenced in a study of T cell responses to AZD1222 COVID-19 vaccine (dated by TCRdb to the early 2020s). Library creation used the immunoSEQ multiplex PCR assay. TCRdb took this table from immuneACCESS and kept in-frame rearrangements with V and J called. Such tables lack part of the clones; where checked against another copy, unresolved V genes explain under half of the gap, and the rest is unexplained. This sample has approximately 84,000 clones in its table, and about four fifths of those were observed once. 1.3% of the sample lies in the top ten. Interpreted using the paper, the time point label stands for: about 28 days (+/-7) after the second vaccine dose. Sequenced material: peripheral blood, taken 28 days after the second AZD1222 dose. The receptors were gathered from an adult who received the AZD1222 COVID-19 vaccine.

This chain connects TRBV27 to TRBJ2-1; no reliable D call. There are 13 residues in the CDR3. V was pared by 2 bases and J by 6 bases, with 8 bases between. Germline assignment: CDR1 MNHEY and CDR2 SMNVEV (reference sequence). As DNA, the CDR3 is TGTGCCAGCAGTTTAGAAGGAGCCAATGAGCAGTTCTTC. This sequence encodes CASSLEGANEQFF.

This rearrangement joins TRBV28 to TRBJ1-4, with D tentatively TRBD1 (5 bases). Germline loops: CDR1 MDHEN, CDR2 SYDVKM. The CDR3 extends over 15 amino acids. V lost 8 bases to trimming and J lost 3 bases, with 16 bases between them. In DNA form, the CDR3 reads TGTGCCAGCCACTCCTGGAGGGGTTCTAATGAAAAACTGTTTTTT. Protein product: CASHSWRGSNEKLFF.

The CDR3 sequence: CASTFHVWAFAVSGANVLTF. The CDR3 DNA sequence: TGTGCCAGCACCTTTCACGTTTGGGCATTCGCCGTCTCTGGGGCCAACGTCCTGACTTTC. The rearrangement joins TRBV7-9 to TRBJ2-6; D is unclear. Per the germline V gene, CDR1 is SEHNR and CDR2 is FQNEAQ (reference sequence). Trimming left V 7 bases short and J 0 bases short, with 25 bases between. This CDR3 comprises 20 residues.

The CDR3 loop is CASNPGGGASEAFF. The CDR3 DNA is TGTGCCAGCAACCCTGGGGGGGGCGCAAGTGAAGCTTTCTTT. This chain links TRBV3-1 (or the pseudogene TRBV3-2) with TRBJ1-1; D is perhaps TRBD1 (6 bases). CDR3 size: 14 residues. Trimming removed 7 bases at V and 7 bases at J, with 19 bases between. Germline values: CDR1 LGHDT, CDR2 YNNKEL (reference sequence).

This chain joins TRBV7-6 and TRBJ1-1; D not resolved. The V gene's germline CDR1 is SGHVS and CDR2 FNYEAQ. The CDR3 is 15 amino acids. Trimming removed 5 bases at V and 2 bases at J, with 15 bases between. In DNA, the CDR3 is TGTGCCAGCAGCCCCCTGGCCGGTGGTAACACTGAAGCTTTCTTT. Translated: CASSPLAGGNTEAFF. The whole variable domain, filled in from reference TRBV7-6 and TRBJ1-1, reads GAGVSQSPRYKVTKRGQDVALRCDPISGHVSLYWYRQALGQGPEFLTYFNYEAQQDKSGLPNDRFSAERPEGSISTLTIQRTEQRDSAMYRCASSPLAGGNTEAFFGQGTRLTVV.

The V gene is TRBV23-1, the J gene TRBJ1-5, with a weak D call TRBD1 (5 bases). TRBV23-1 is identified as an open reading frame with a role that is uncertain. V lost 2 bases and J lost 7, with 15 bases in between. This CDR3 region has 15 residues. In nucleotides, the CDR3 is TGCGCCAGCAGTCAAGGGTTGGGGGAATCGCAGCCCCAGCATTTT. It codes for CASSQGLGESQPQHF.

V is TRBV4-2 and J is TRBJ1-1, with 9 bases that match TRBD1. With 0 bases clipped from V and 6 bases from J, the junction kept 5 bases outside the gene matches. CDR1 and CDR2 from the germline V gene are LGHNA and YNFKEQ. This CDR3 has 15 residues. The CDR3 reads CASSQDLGTGSEAFF. The CDR3 DNA is TGTGCCAGCAGCCAAGATCTCGGGACAGGGTCTGAAGCTTTCTTT.

The chain couples TRBV5-1 to TRBJ2-7; D may be TRBD1 (5 bases). The V gene's germline CDR1 is SGHRS and CDR2 YFSETQ. The CDR3 contains 14 residues. V lost 1 base and J lost 2, with 10 bases in between. CDR3 DNA sequence: TGCGCCAGCAGCTTGCAGGCAGGGCCCTACGAGCAGTACTTC. Its translation: CASSLQAGPYEQYF.

The chain carries TRBV11-1 and TRBJ2-5, with D possibly being TRBD1 or TRBD2 (5 bases each). Deletions cut 0 bases from V and 8 bases from J, with 13 bases between. Looked up from germline, CDR1 is SGHAT and CDR2 is FQDESV (reference sequence). This CDR3 contains 14 residues. The CDR3 DNA sequence: TGTGCCAGCAGCTTAGCTCGGGACCCTGGCACCCAGTACTTC. The encoded protein is CASSLARDPGTQYF.